This T cell receptor beta chain was sequenced in a study of T cell responses to AZD1222 COVID-19 vaccine. Findings of the study overall: Clonal diversity may have been underestimated, and the donors were mostly white British, with more females than males. All repertoire sampling was performed exclusively after the peak T cell response. Regions 160-218 and 743-854 dominated among vaccine-associated CD4 TCRs spanning spike.

Regarding this clone: Its antigen remains unidentified.

Data came from immunoSEQ multiplex PCR; TCRdb stores just in-frame clones and leaves some out. Of 100,000 to 150,000 clones listed, more than 70% are singletons. Second doses at about 4 or about 12 weeks were pooled. Here the sequenced sample was peripheral blood, taken 28 days after the second AZD1222 dose. This TCR was recovered from an adult who received the AZD1222 COVID-19 vaccine.

The chain's CDR3 is CAWSVTGVLHEQYF. The CDR3, as DNA: TGTGCCTGGAGTGTGACAGGGGTTCTACACGAGCAGTACTTC. The V and J genes are TRBV30 and TRBJ2-7; the match to TRBD1 covers 8 bases. Looked up from germline, CDR1 is GTSNPN and CDR2 is SVGIG (reference sequence). The CDR3 consists of 14 residues. The ends lost 0 bases at V and 5 bases at J; junction bases unmatched: 6.